These 19 T cell receptor beta chains were sequenced from one sample in a study of blood T cell repertoires in COVID-19. TCRdb's copy holds only in-frame clones and misses some; the assay was immunoSEQ multiplex PCR. This repertoire shows 270,000 or so clones, almost 90% found once; its top ten account for under 2.5%. Sequenced material: peripheral blood. These receptors all stem from a woman in her fifties or sixties with COVID-19, enrolled during active disease.

V is TRBV11-2 and J is TRBJ2-7, with D perhaps matching TRBD2 (5 bases). V was pared by 5 bases and J by 4 bases, with 27 bases between. This CDR3 contains 18 residues. CDR1 SGHAT and CDR2 FQNNGV come from the germline V gene. CDR3 in DNA: TGTGCCAGCAGCCCTTACTTAAATTCGGAGGCAGTGGAGTACGAGCAGTACTTC. It encodes CASSPYLNSEAVEYEQYF. Looking up the rest from reference TRBV11-2 and TRBJ2-7 gives the full variable domain: EAGVAQSPRYKIIEKRQSVAFWCNPISGHATLYWYQQILGQGPKLLIQFQNNGVVDDSQLPKDRFSAERLKGVDSTLKIQPAKLEDSAVYLCASSPYLNSEAVEYEQYFGPGTRLTVT.

The chain carries TRBV5-1 and TRBJ2-3, with 7 bases lining up with TRBD2. V trimming: 0 bases; J trimming: 5 bases; junction bases outside the gene matches: 3. Looked up from germline, CDR1 is SGHRS and CDR2 is YFSETQ. This CDR3 has 14 amino acids. CDR3 DNA: TGCGCCAGCAGCTTGGCGGGGAGGGAAGATACGCAGTATTTT. Translating it yields CASSLAGREDTQYF.

This clone was detected a few times. The chain uses TRBV15 and TRBJ1-3; 8 bases agree with TRBD1. Unmatched junction bases numbered 6, after V lost 2 bases and J lost 0 bases. From germline, CDR1 is LNHNV and CDR2 YYDKDF (reference sequence). The CDR3 length is 17 residues. Here the CDR3 reads CATSRRTGHSSGNTIYF. DNA for the CDR3: TGTGCCACCAGCAGAAGGACAGGGCACAGCTCTGGAAACACCATATATTTT.

The V and J genes are TRBV6-2 or TRBV6-3 and TRBJ1-1; perhaps TRBD1 as D (5 bases). Looked up from germline, CDR1 is MNHEY and CDR2 is SVGEGT. V gave up 5 bases and J gave up 0 bases, with 13 bases separating them. There are 15 residues in the CDR3. CDR3 in amino acids: CASSGRGGVNTEAFF. DNA of the CDR3: TGTGCCAGCAGTGGACGGGGGGGAGTGAACACTGAAGCTTTCTTT.

The chain joins TRBV6-6 to TRBJ2-1, with 8 bases matching TRBD2. The ends lost 5 bases at V and 0 bases at J; junction bases unmatched: 18. This CDR3 comprises 20 residues. Germline CDR1 is MNHNY and CDR2 is SVGAGI (reference sequence). The CDR3 nucleotides are TGTGCCAGCAGTCCTCGGGGGGTAGCGGGAATCCGAAGCTCCTACAATGAGCAGTTCTTC. This gives the protein CASSPRGVAGIRSSYNEQFF.

This chain uses TRBV7-9 with TRBJ2-2, with TRBD1 matching over 8 bases. Germline CDR1 is SEHNR and CDR2 is FQNEAQ (reference sequence). V lost 3 bases to trimming and J lost 9 bases; unmatched junction nucleotides: 6. This CDR3 region has 14 residues. The CDR3 nucleotides read TGTGCCAGCAGCTTTGTACAGGGGGATCGGGAGCTGTTTTTT. It codes for CASSFVQGDRELFF.

The CDR3 sequence is CASSDPSTGSYNSPLHF. CDR3 nucleotides: TGTGCCAGCAGTGACCCCTCTACAGGCTCCTATAATTCACCCCTCCACTTT. The chain links TRBV2 to TRBJ1-6, with D maybe TRBD1 (5 bases). Germline loops: CDR1 SNHLY, CDR2 FYNNEI. Trimming shortened V by 3 bases and J by 0 bases, and 12 bases separated the two germline ends. The length of the CDR3 is 17 residues.

The sample holds one count of this clone. The rearrangement uses TRBV2 and TRBJ1-2, with a possible D match to TRBD1 (5 bases). Germline values: CDR1 SNHLY, CDR2 FYNNEI. CDR3 length: 15 amino acids. The germline V and J ends were trimmed by 8 bases and 0 bases, with 16 bases remaining between them. Here the CDR3 DNA reads TGTGCCAGCGGGGGGGACTTCAAGGCTAACTATGGCTACACCTTC. Translated: CASGGDFKANYGYTF.

This chain links TRBV19 with TRBJ1-3; D remains unclear. The germline gives CDR1 LNHDA, CDR2 SQIVND (reference sequence). V shed 6 bases and J shed 8 bases, with 17 bases lying between them. This CDR3 has 14 amino acids. Here the CDR3 DNA reads TGTGCCAGTAGCCAGACGTCCGGGAGGGACACCATATATTTT. Protein: CASSQTSGRDTIYF.

The chain recombines TRBV7-2 with TRBJ1-4; D unresolved. Germline V gene data show CDR1 as SGHTA and CDR2 as FQGNSA. V was clipped by 3 bases and J by 2 bases, with 13 bases between them. CDR3 length: 16 residues. The CDR3 DNA reads TGTGCCAGCAGCTTGGGCCCCCCACAGACTAATGAAAAACTGTTTTTT. This codes for CASSLGPPQTNEKLFF.

This chain links TRBV6-2 or TRBV6-3 with TRBJ1-4; 9 bases align to TRBD1. V shed 2 bases, J shed 8 bases, and the junction held 3 bases outside the gene matches. CDR1 MNHEY and CDR2 SVGEGT come from the germline V gene. The CDR3 is 14 residues long. CDR3 in amino acids: CASSYGTGWEKLFF. CDR3 coding DNA: TGTGCCAGCAGTTACGGGACAGGGTGGGAAAAACTGTTTTTT.

The genes are TRBV12-3 or TRBV12-4 and TRBJ2-3, with no clear D. V lost 5 bases to trimming and J lost 7 bases, with 10 bases between them. The CDR3 covers 12 residues. The CDR3 reads CASSLPQNTQYF. The CDR3 DNA follows: TGTGCCAGCAGTCTCCCACAAAATACGCAGTATTTT.

This clone was detected only a few times. The chain employs TRBV4-1 and TRBJ1-5; possible D gene TRBD1, 5 bases. The germline V gene encodes CDR1 MGHRA and CDR2 YSYEKL. CDR3 length equals 17 residues. V lost 0 bases and J lost 2, with 14 bases in between. The DNA for the CDR3 is TGCGCCAGCAGCCAAGATCCCAAGTCCAGGGGCAATCAGCCCCAGCATTTT. It encodes CASSQDPKSRGNQPQHF.

The chain employs TRBV7-2 and TRBJ2-1; TRBD2 matches 9 bases. V dropped 1 base and J dropped 1; count of bases not matched to a gene: 2. The CDR3 is made up of 16 amino acids. In germline, CDR1 is SGHTA, CDR2 FQGNSA. CDR3 DNA sequence: TGTGCCAGCAGCTTAGAGAGCGGGGGGTCCTACAATGAGCAGTTCTTC. The encoded protein is CASSLESGGSYNEQFF.

The chain employs TRBV9 and TRBJ2-2; possible D gene TRBD2, 6 bases. Trimming took off 4 bases at V and 6 bases at J, with 16 bases between the two ends. The CDR3 has 15 amino acids. Germline CDR1 reads SGDLS; CDR2 reads YYNGEE. This CDR3 reads CASSPETSLSGELFF. CDR3 sequence (DNA): TGTGCCAGCAGCCCCGAAACTAGCTTATCCGGGGAGCTGTTTTTT.

The V call is TRBV2, the J call TRBJ1-6; D is possibly TRBD1 (6 bases). Germline-derived CDR1 and CDR2 are SNHLY and FYNNEI. The CDR3 runs 15 residues. V lost 4 bases and J 9 bases, leaving 16 bases between the germline ends. In DNA form, the CDR3 reads TGTGCCAGCAGTGCCGGGCGGGGGCTTATTTCACCCCTCCACTTT. Encoded protein: CASSAGRGLISPLHF.

The V and J genes are TRBV7-2 and TRBJ2-7; 8 bases align to TRBD2. Germline V gene data show CDR1 as SGHTA and CDR2 as FQGNSA. The CDR3 loop spans 14 amino acids. V gave up 1 base and J gave up 1 base; unmatched junction bases: 0. The CDR3 reads CASSLERGSYEQYF. Here the CDR3 DNA reads TGTGCCAGCAGCTTAGAGCGGGGGTCCTACGAGCAGTACTTC.

The genes are TRBV11-2 and TRBJ2-5; TRBD2 agrees at 10 bases. In germline, CDR1 is SGHAT, CDR2 FQNNGV. V trimming: 4 bases; J trimming: 3 bases; junction bases outside the gene matches: 5. The CDR3 covers 15 residues. CDR3 amino acids: CASSSSGGAEETQYF. The CDR3 DNA is TGTGCCAGCAGCTCCAGCGGGGGGGCTGAAGAGACCCAGTACTTC.

Here the CDR3 DNA reads TGCGCCAGCAGTCCCCGGGGACAAGCTAACTATGGCTACACCTTC. It translates to CASSPRGQANYGYTF. The chain joins TRBV4-3 to TRBJ1-2; weak D call: TRBD1 (6 bases). This CDR3 comprises 15 residues. The V end was cut by 6 bases, the J end by 0 bases, with 14 bases between. Germline V gene sequence: CDR1 LGHNA, CDR2 YSLEER.